This T cell receptor (beta chain) is from a study of cytomegalovirus exposure and HLA in healthy donors. Overall study context: The same platform was used for the 120 validation repertoires and the approximately 670 first-cohort repertoires, a later analysis reported.

The protocol was immunoSEQ multiplex PCR, while the TCRdb copy is restricted to in-frame clones and leaves out a portion. The sample consists of some 170,000 clones, 80% to 85% of them appearing once. CDR3 length equals 17 residues. Unmatched junction bases numbered 5, after V lost 1 base and J lost 0 bases. Germline CDR1 reads SGHVS; CDR2 reads FQNEAQ. The rearrangement joins TRBV7-8 to TRBJ1-3, with 8 bases fitting TRBD1. The TCR originated in a man aged 25-45 years in good health and CMV-seropositive. Sequencing used PBMCs. For the CDR3, the DNA is TGTGCCAGCAGCTTAGATGCAGGGGGCTTCTCTGGAAACACCATATATTTT. Residues: CASSLDAGGFSGNTIYF.